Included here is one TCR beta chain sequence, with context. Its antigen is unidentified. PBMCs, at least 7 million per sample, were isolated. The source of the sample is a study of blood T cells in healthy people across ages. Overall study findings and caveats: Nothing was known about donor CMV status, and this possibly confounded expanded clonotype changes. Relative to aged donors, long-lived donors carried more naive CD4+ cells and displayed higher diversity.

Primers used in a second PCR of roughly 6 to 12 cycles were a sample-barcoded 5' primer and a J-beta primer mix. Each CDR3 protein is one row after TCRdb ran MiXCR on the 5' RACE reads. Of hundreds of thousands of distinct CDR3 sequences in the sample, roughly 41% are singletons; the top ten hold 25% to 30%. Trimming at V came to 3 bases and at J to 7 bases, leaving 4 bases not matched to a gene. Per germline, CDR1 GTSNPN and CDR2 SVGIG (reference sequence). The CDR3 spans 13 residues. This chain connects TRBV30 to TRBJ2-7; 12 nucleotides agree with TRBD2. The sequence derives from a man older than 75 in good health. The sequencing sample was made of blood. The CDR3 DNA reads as TGTGCCTGGAGGACTAGCGGGAGCAGGGAGCAGTACTTC. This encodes CAWRTSGSREQYF.